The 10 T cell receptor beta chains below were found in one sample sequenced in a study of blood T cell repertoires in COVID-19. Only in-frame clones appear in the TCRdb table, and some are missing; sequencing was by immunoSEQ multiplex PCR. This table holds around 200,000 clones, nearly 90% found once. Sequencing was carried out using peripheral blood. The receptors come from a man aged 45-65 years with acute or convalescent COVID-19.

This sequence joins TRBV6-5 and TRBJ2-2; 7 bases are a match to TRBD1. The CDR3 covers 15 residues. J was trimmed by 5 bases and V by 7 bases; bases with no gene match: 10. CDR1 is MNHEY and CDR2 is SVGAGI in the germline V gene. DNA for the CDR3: TGTGCCAGCAATCTCGACAGGGCCACAACCGGGGAGCTGTTTTTT. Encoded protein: CASNLDRATTGELFF.

CDR3 nucleotide sequence: TGTGCCAGCAGCAAAAGTTCGCTAGCGAAGCCACGCGGGGAGGTCTTC. It encodes CASSKSSLAKPRGEVF. The chain recombines TRBV21-1 with TRBJ2-1; the table's D call, TRBD2, was not checked against the DNA. TRBV21-1 is a pseudogene segment. This CDR3 spans 16 amino acids.

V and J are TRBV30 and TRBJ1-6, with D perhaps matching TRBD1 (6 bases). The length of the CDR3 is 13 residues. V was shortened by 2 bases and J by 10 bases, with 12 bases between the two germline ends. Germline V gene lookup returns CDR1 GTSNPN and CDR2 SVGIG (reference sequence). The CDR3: CAWSRGARSPLHF. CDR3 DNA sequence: TGTGCCTGGAGTCGGGGGGCACGGTCACCCCTCCACTTT. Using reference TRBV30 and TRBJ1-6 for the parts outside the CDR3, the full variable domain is SQTIHQWPATLVQPVGSPLSLECTVEGTSNPNLYWYRQAAGRGLQLLFYSVGIGQISSEVPQNLSASRPQDRQFILSSKKLLLSDSGFYLCAWSRGARSPLHFGNGTRLTVT.

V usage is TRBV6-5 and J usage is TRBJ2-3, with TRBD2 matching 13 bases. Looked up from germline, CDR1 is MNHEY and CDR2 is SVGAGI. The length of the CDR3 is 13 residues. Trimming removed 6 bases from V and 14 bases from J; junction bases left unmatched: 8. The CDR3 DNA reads TGTGCCAGCAGGCCCGCACTAGCGGGAGGGGGGTATTTT. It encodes CASRPALAGGGYF.

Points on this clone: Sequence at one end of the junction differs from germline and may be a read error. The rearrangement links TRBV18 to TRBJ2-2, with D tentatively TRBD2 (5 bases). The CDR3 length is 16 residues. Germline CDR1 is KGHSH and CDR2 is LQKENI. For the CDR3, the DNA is TGTGCCAGCTCCCCACTAGTATTATCGAACACCGGGGAGCTGTTTTTT. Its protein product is CASSPLVLSNTGELFF. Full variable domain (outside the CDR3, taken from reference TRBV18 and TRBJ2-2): NAGVMQNPRHLVRRRGQEARLRCSPMKGHSHVYWYRQLPEEGLKFMVYLQKENIIDESGMPKERFSAEFPKEGPSILRIQQVVRGDSAAYFCASSPLVLSNTGELFFGEGSRLTVL.

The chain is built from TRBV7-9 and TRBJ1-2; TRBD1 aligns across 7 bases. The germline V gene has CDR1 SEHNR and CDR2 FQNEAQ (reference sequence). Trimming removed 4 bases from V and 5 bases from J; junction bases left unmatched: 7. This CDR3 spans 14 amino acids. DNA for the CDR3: TGTGCCAGCAGCTCCCCGGGACAGAAGTATGGCTACACCTTC. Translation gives CASSSPGQKYGYTF.

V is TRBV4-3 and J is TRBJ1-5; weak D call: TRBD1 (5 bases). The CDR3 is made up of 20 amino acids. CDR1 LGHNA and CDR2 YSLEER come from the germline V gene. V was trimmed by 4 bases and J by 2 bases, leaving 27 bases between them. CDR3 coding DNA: TGCGCCAGCAGCCGAGACGTGGCAGGGTGGGAAACGAAGGGCAATCAGCCCCAGCATTTT. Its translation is CASSRDVAGWETKGNQPQHF.

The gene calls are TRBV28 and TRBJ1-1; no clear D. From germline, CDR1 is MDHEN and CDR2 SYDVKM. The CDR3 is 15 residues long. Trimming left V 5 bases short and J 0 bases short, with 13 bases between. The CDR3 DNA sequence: TGTGCCAGCAGTGAGGGCGCAGATATGAACACTGAAGCTTTCTTT. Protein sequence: CASSEGADMNTEAFF.

The CDR3 nucleotides are TGTGCCAGTAGTACGGGAGGGTATTACACTGAAGCTTTCTTT. It specifies CASSTGGYYTEAFF. V and J are TRBV19 and TRBJ1-1; D unclear. The germline V gene encodes CDR1 LNHDA and CDR2 SQIVND (reference sequence). V was cut by 4 bases and J by 3 bases, with 12 bases left in between. The CDR3 runs to 14 residues.

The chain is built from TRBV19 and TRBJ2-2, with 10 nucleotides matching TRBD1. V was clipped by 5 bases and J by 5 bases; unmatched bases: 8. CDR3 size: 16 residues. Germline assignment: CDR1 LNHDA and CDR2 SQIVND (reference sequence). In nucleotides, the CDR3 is TGTGCCAGTAGTGTCCCTCCGGGACAGGGGACCGGGGAGCTGTTTTTT. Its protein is CASSVPPGQGTGELFF.